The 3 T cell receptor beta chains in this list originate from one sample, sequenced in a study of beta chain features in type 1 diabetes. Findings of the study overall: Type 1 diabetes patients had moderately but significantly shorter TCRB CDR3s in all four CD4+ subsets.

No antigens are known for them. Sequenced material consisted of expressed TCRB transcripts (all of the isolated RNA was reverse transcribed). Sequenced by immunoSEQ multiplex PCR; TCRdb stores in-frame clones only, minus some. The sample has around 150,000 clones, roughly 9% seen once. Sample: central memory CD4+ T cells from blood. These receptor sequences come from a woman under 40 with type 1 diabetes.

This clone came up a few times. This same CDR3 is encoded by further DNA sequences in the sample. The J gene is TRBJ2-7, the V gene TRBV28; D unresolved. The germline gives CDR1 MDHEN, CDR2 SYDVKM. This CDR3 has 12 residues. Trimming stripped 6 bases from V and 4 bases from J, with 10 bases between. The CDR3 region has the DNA TGTGCCAGCAGCCCCATCCAATACGAGCAGTACTTC. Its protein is CASSPIQYEQYF.

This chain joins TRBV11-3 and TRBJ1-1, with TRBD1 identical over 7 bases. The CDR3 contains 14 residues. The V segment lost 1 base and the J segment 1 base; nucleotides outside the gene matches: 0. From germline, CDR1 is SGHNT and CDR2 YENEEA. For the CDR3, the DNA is TGTGCCAGCAGCTTAGGACAGGGGAACACTGAAGCTTTCTTT. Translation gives CASSLGQGNTEAFF.

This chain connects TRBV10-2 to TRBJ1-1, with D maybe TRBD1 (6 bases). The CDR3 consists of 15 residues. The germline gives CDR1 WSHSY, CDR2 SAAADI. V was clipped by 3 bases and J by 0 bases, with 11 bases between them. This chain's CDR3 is CASSDPGQLNTEAFF. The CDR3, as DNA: TGCGCCAGCAGTGACCCGGGACAACTGAACACTGAAGCTTTCTTT.